This TCR beta chain was sequenced in a study of T cell responses to AZD1222 COVID-19 vaccine. Findings and caveats of the study: Just five to seven people given AZD1222 tested seropositive at baseline. Repertoires were obtained solely post-peak T cell response.

TCRdb keeps only in-frame clones here, not all; method: immunoSEQ multiplex PCR. Of some 200,000 clones in the sample, roughly 88% are singletons; the top ten hold 0.95% to 1%. For this clone: Its antigen is undetermined.

Germline lookup yields CDR1 SGHTA and CDR2 FQGNSA. V dropped 1 base and J dropped 4 bases, with 13 bases sitting between them. The CDR3 runs 15 residues. This chain joins TRBV7-2 and TRBJ1-2; D remains unclear. The sequence was obtained from an adult in good health. The input for sequencing was peripheral blood, taken on day 0 of AZD1222 vaccination. The CDR3 DNA reads TGTGCCAGCAGCTTAGATCTGGGTGTGAGCTATGGCTACACCTTC. It codes for CASSLDLGVSYGYTF.